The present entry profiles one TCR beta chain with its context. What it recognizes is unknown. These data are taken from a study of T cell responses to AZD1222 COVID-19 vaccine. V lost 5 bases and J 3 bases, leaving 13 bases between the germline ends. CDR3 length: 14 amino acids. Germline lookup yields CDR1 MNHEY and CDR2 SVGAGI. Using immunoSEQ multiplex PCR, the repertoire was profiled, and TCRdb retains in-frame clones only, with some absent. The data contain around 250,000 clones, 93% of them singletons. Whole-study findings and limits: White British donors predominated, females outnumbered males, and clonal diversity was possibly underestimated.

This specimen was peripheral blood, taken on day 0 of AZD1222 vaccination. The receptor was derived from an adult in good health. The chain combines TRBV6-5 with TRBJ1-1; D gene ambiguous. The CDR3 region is CASSPLAWDTEAFF. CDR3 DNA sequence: TGTGCCAGCAGTCCCCTGGCCTGGGACACTGAAGCTTTCTTT.